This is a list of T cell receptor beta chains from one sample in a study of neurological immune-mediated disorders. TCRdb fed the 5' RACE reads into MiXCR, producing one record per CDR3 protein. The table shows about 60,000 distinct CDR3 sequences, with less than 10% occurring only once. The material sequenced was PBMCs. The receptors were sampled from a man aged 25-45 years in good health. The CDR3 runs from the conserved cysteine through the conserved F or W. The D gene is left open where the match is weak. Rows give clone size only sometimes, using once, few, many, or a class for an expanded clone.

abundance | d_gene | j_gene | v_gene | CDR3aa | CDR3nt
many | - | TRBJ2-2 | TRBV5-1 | CASSGHPTDRNTGELFF | TGCGCCAGCAGCGGCCACCCTACGGACCGAAACACCGGGGAGCTGTTTTTT
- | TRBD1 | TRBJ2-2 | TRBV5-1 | CATQRTGNLDTGELFF | TGCGCCACCCAACGGACAGGGAACCTTGACACCGGGGAGCTGTTTTTT
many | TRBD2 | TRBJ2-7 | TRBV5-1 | CASSRGLAGGLSYEQYF | TGCGCCAGCAGCCGAGGACTAGCGGGAGGTTTATCCTACGAGCAGTACTTC
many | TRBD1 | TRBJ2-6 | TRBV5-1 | CASSLSGTGGAGANVLTF | TGCGCCAGCAGCCTGTCCGGGACAGGGGGGGCTGGGGCCAACGTCCTGACTTTC
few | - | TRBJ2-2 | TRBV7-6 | CASSFRDGRANTGELFF | TGTGCCAGCAGCTTCCGGGACGGGCGCGCGAACACCGGGGAGCTGTTTTTT
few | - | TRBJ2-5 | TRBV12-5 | CASGLTQDGEAPPKETQYF | TGTGCTAGTGGTTTGACTCAGGATGGGGAGGCCCCGCCCAAAGAGACCCAGTACTTC
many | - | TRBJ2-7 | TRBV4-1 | CASSQGWAQDPYEQYF | TGCGCCAGCAGCCAAGGCTGGGCGCAGGATCCCTACGAGCAGTACTTC
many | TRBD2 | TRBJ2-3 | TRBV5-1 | CASSSLAGGTDTQYF | TGCGCCAGCAGCTCTCTTGCGGGAGGTACAGATACGCAGTATTTT
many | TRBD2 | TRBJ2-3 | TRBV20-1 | CSARAGTSGRGDTQYF | TGCAGTGCTAGAGCCGGGACTAGCGGGAGAGGAGATACGCAGTATTTT
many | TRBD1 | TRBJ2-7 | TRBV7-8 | CASSFGRTGDTNQYF | TGTGCCAGCAGCTTTGGCCGGACAGGGGACACCAACCAGTACTTC
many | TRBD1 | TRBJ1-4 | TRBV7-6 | CASSLGQGKKLFF | TGTGCCAGCAGCTTAGGACAGGGGAAAAAACTGTTTTTT
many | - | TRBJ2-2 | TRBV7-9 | CASSLVGKMELFF | TGTGCCAGCAGCTTAGTCGGGAAAATGGAGCTGTTTTTT
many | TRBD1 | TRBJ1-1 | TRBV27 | CASRGQGEWNTEAFF | TGTGCCAGTCGTGGACAGGGGGAGTGGAACACTGAAGCTTTCTTT
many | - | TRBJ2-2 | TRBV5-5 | CASFGLGELFF | TGTGCCAGCTTCGGGCTCGGGGAGCTGTTTTTT
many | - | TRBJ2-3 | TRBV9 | CASSPPHADTQYF | TGTGCCAGCAGTCCTCCTCACGCGGATACGCAGTATTTT
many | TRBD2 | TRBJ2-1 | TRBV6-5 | CASSYQGTSGPNEQFF | TGTGCCAGCAGTTACCAGGGGACTAGCGGACCCAATGAGCAGTTCTTC
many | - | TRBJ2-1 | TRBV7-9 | CASMGTLPFF | TGTGCCAGCATGGGGACATTGCCGTTCTTC
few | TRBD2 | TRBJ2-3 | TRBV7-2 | CASSLLAGADTQYF | TGTGCCAGCAGCTTACTAGCGGGAGCAGATACGCAGTATTTT
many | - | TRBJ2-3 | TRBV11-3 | CASSSDRMTDTQYF | TGTGCCAGCAGCTCGGACAGAATGACAGATACGCAGTATTTT
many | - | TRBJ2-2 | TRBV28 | CASSLVGETGELFF | TGTGCCAGCAGTTTAGTGGGGGAGACCGGGGAGCTGTTTTTT
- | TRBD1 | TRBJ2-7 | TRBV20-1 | CSVRDFARQGVYEQYF | TGCAGTGTTAGAGATTTCGCGCGACAGGGAGTCTACGAGCAGTACTTC
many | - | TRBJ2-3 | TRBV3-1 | CASSQGDSGTDTQYF | TGTGCCAGCAGCCAAGGTGACAGCGGCACAGATACGCAGTATTTT